This T cell receptor (beta chain) was captured by sequencing in a study of cytomegalovirus exposure and HLA in healthy donors. The CDR3 runs to 15 residues. V gave up 1 base and J gave up 1 base, with 9 bases separating them. Germline CDR1 and CDR2: SGHDT and YYEEEE. Remarks on this clone: No antigen is known for it.

PCR was performed using 60 Vbeta and 13 Jbeta primers. The assay was immunoSEQ multiplex PCR, and TCRdb's table has in-frame clones only and misses some. The repertoire holds fewer than 140,000 clones, with roughly 80% as singletons. Regarding the study as a whole: The HLA-A and HLA-B alleles of most subjects were reportedly predicted accurately from TCR beta sequences. In vitro data verified three CMV-associated chains as specific for CMV antigens.

This chain connects TRBV5-6 to TRBJ2-1; D uncertain. Source material: PBMCs. This receptor was identified in a man between 60 and 75 years old in good health and CMV-seronegative. The CDR3 protein is CASSLLGSSYNEQFF. The CDR3 DNA reads as TGTGCCAGCAGCTTGCTAGGTAGTTCCTACAATGAGCAGTTCTTC.